This T cell receptor (beta chain) was recorded in a study of cytomegalovirus exposure and HLA in healthy donors. Study-wide results and caveats: Indistinguishable V segments, including TRBV6-2 and TRBV6-3, were excluded. Reportedly, fewer N-insertions than the roughly 700-donor mean appeared in an Asian-associated ancestry cluster in a later analysis. Immune exposure information comprised only CMV serostatus.

Use of 60 Vbeta and 13 Jbeta primers characterized the PCR. In the original analysis: Roughly 10 million shared chains were among the approximately 80 million unique TCR beta chains that a later analysis counted. Sequencing was performed with immunoSEQ multiplex PCR; in TCRdb, only in-frame clones are kept and a portion is missing. V, J and clone size are those of that table, while D and trimming were read from the DNA. Its listing shows approximately 190,000 clones. Of note for this clone: The antigen remains unidentified.

This CDR3 region has 16 residues. Germline CDR1 and CDR2: LNHDA and SQIVND (reference sequence). The V segment lost 5 bases and the J segment 2 bases; nucleotides outside the gene matches: 5. The J gene is TRBJ2-3, the V gene TRBV19, with 12 bases that match TRBD2. This sequence originates from a man aged 30-40 years in good health and CMV-seronegative. Sequenced sample: PBMCs. CDR3 residues: CASSQGLAGFTDTQYF. CDR3 bases: TGTGCCAGTAGTCAAGGACTAGCGGGGTTCACAGATACGCAGTATTTT.